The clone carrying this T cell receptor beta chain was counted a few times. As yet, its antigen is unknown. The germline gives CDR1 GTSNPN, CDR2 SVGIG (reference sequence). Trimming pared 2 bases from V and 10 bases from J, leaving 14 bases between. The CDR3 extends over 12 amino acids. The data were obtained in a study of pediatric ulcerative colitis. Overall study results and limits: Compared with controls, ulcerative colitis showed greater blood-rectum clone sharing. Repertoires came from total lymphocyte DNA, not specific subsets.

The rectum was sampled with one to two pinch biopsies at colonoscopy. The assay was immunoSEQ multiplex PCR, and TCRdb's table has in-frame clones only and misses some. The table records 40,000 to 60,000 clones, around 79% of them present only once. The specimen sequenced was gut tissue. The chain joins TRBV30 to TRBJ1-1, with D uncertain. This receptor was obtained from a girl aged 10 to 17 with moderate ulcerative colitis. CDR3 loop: CAWSRGRFSAFF. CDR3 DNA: TGTGCCTGGAGTCGCGGTAGGTTTTCAGCTTTCTTT.